This entry lists 24 T cell receptor beta chains sequenced from one sample in a study of beta chain features in type 1 diabetes. Investigators reverse transcribed all isolated RNA, so they sequenced expressed TCRB transcripts. Assay: immunoSEQ multiplex PCR; the TCRdb copy retains only in-frame clones and omits some. The sample includes around 300,000 clones, approximately 11% of them seen just once. The sequencing input was naive CD4+ T cells from blood. The receptor set was obtained from a woman younger than 45 in good health.

This chain joins TRBV6-5 and TRBJ2-7, with 9 nucleotides matching TRBD1. V shed 3 bases, J shed 5 bases, and the junction held 8 bases outside the gene matches. This CDR3 is built from 15 residues. Germline loops: CDR1 MNHEY, CDR2 SVGAGI. CDR3 DNA: TGTGCCAGCAGTTATGCGGACAGGGGCGGCCACGAGCAGTACTTC. Its protein is CASSYADRGGHEQYF.

This clone was counted only a few times. The V call is TRBV11-2, the J call TRBJ2-1; D is unresolved. V was clipped by 0 bases and J by 12 bases, with 9 bases between them. CDR1 is SGHAT, CDR2 FQNNGV, per germline. The CDR3 is 12 residues long. In nucleotides, the CDR3 is TGTGCCAGCAGCTTAGAGGGCTGGCGGCAGTTCTTC. It specifies CASSLEGWRQFF.

This clone has a handful of counts. The rearrangement uses TRBV4-3 and TRBJ2-2, with 12 positions matching TRBD2. There are 16 residues in the CDR3. The V gene end was trimmed by 4 bases and the J gene end by 5 bases; junction bases not matched to a gene: 5. Germline V gene lookup returns CDR1 LGHNA and CDR2 YSLEER. The CDR3 sequence is CASSLRLAGETGELFF. The CDR3 DNA reads TGCGCCAGCAGCCTAAGACTAGCGGGAGAGACCGGGGAGCTGTTTTTT.

There are a few counts of this clone. The chain carries TRBV29-1 and TRBJ2-1, with D hard to call. Germline CDR1 and CDR2: SQVTM and ANQGSEA. V lost 1 base, J lost 7 bases, and 8 bases lay in between. CDR3 length equals 12 residues. Here the CDR3 reads CSVEGGTNEQFF. The DNA for the CDR3 is TGCAGCGTTGAAGGCGGCACGAATGAGCAGTTCTTC.

This clone appeared a few times. V and J are TRBV5-1 and TRBJ2-1, with TRBD1 matching 10 bases. The V and J ends lost 3 bases and 1 base, in that order; junction bases with no gene match: 1. The CDR3 spans 15 residues. Germline CDR1 is SGHRS and CDR2 is YFSETQ. CDR3 sequence reads: CASSSDRGSYNEQFF. The CDR3 DNA follows: TGCGCCAGCAGCTCGGACAGGGGGTCCTACAATGAGCAGTTCTTC.

This rearrangement joins TRBV7-3 to TRBJ2-3; 10 bases are shared with TRBD2. The V segment lost 1 base and the J segment 2 bases; nucleotides outside the gene matches: 3. The CDR3 totals 16 residues. From germline, CDR1 is SGHTA and CDR2 FQGTGA. The CDR3: CASSLRTSGATDTQYF. In DNA form, the CDR3 reads TGTGCCAGCAGCTTAAGGACTAGCGGAGCCACAGATACGCAGTATTTT.

The chain employs TRBV29-1 and TRBJ2-1, with 7 bases aligning to TRBD2. CDR3 size: 12 residues. Germline CDR1 and CDR2: SQVTM and ANQGSEA. The ends lost 7 bases at V and 6 bases at J; junction bases unmatched: 6. CDR3 residues: CSGRENPNEQFF. The CDR3 coding sequence is TGCAGCGGGCGGGAGAATCCCAATGAGCAGTTCTTC.

This clone was seen only a few times. Other DNA sequences in this specimen translate into the identical CDR3. The chain's CDR3 is CASSLTGVGETQYF. The CDR3 DNA sequence: TGTGCCAGCAGCCTTACAGGGGTCGGAGAGACCCAGTACTTC. The V and J genes are TRBV7-9 and TRBJ2-5; 7 nucleotides agree with TRBD1. CDR1 SEHNR and CDR2 FQNEAQ come from the germline V gene (reference sequence). V gave up 5 bases and J gave up 4 bases; unmatched junction bases: 7. This CDR3 has 14 residues. The full variable domain, completed using reference TRBV7-9 and TRBJ2-5, is DTGVSQNPRHKITKRGQNVTFRCDPISEHNRLYWYRQTLGQGPEFLTYFQNEAQLEKSRLLSDRFSAERPKGSFSTLEIQRTEQGDSAMYLCASSLTGVGETQYFGPGTRLLVL.

The CDR3 region has the DNA TGTGCCACCACGCGGGGGCTCAGCTACACCTTC. Amino acids: CATTRGLSYTF. The rearrangement joins TRBV5-4 to TRBJ1-2; D is possibly TRBD1 (6 bases). V lost 9 bases, J lost 9 bases, and 15 bases lay in between. Germline loops: CDR1 SGHNT, CDR2 YYREEE (reference sequence). The CDR3 has 11 amino acids.

The V gene is TRBV6-4, the J gene TRBJ1-1, with TRBD1 identical over 7 bases. This CDR3 has 13 amino acids. Germline V gene data show CDR1 as MRHNA and CDR2 as SNTAGT. The trim removed 6 bases at V and 2 bases at J, leaving 3 bases unmatched. The CDR3 sequence is CASRRTGNTEAFF. The CDR3 DNA is TGTGCCAGCAGGCGGACAGGTAACACTGAAGCTTTCTTT.

The rearrangement joins TRBV21-1 to TRBJ2-7; the D call TRBD2 from the table was never checked on the DNA. TRBV21-1 is a recognized pseudogene. The length of the CDR3 is 15 residues. CDR3 region: CASSKALLLTYEQYF. CDR3 nucleotides: TGTGCCAGCAGCAAAGCACTACTCCTGACCTACGAGCAGTACTTC.

This clone was counted only a few times. The chain uses TRBV13 and TRBJ2-4; 12 bases are shared with TRBD2. Germline CDR1 PRHDT, CDR2 FYEKMQ (reference sequence). After removal of 5 bases from V and 6 bases from J, the junction contained 5 bases not matched to a gene. This CDR3 contains 15 residues. This CDR3 reads CASSERGLAGNIQYF. The CDR3 region has the DNA TGTGCCAGCAGCGAAAGGGGACTAGCGGGAAACATTCAGTACTTC.

This clone was detected only a few times. V gene TRBV6-1 combines with J gene TRBJ2-7; 7 bases align to TRBD1. Germline-derived CDR1 and CDR2 are MNHNS and SASEGT. Trimming took 0 bases from V and 4 from J; bases not matched to a gene: 6. CDR3 length: 15 amino acids. The CDR3 DNA follows: TGTGCCAGCAGTGAAGCGGGGAGACAGGGTTACGAGCAGTACTTC. Amino acids: CASSEAGRQGYEQYF.

The V call is TRBV28, the J call TRBJ2-7; 13 bases align to TRBD2. V was clipped by 5 bases and J by 4 bases; unmatched bases: 5. Germline V gene sequence: CDR1 MDHEN, CDR2 SYDVKM. The CDR3 has 15 amino acids. The CDR3 loop is CASSHRTSGRYEQYF. In DNA, the CDR3 is TGTGCCAGCAGTCACCGGACTAGCGGGAGATACGAGCAGTACTTC.

The rearrangement joins TRBV9 to TRBJ2-5; 7 bases match TRBD2. Germline V gene data show CDR1 as SGDLS and CDR2 as YYNGEE. V lost 0 bases, J lost 4 bases, and 9 bases stayed unmatched. This CDR3 contains 16 residues. The CDR3 DNA sequence: TGTGCCAGCAGCGTAGCGGATAGCGGGTGGCGAGAGACCCAGTACTTC. It is translated as CASSVADSGWRETQYF.

The chain is built from TRBV11-2 and TRBJ2-1; a possible D gene is TRBD2 (6 bases). The germline V gene has CDR1 SGHAT and CDR2 FQNNGV. V lost 1 base to trimming and J lost 8 bases, with 15 bases between them. This CDR3 is built from 15 residues. The CDR3 DNA sequence: TGTGCCAGCAGCTTAGGCGTCTCGGGAGACGATGAGCAGTTCTTC. Its translation is CASSLGVSGDDEQFF.

CDR3 bases: TGTGCCAGCAGCACTGACAGGGGGCAGTACTATGGCTACACCTTC. Protein product: CASSTDRGQYYGYTF. The chain uses TRBV5-6 and TRBJ1-2; the match to TRBD1 covers 10 bases. The V segment lost 4 bases and the J segment 3 bases; nucleotides outside the gene matches: 6. The CDR3 runs 15 residues. Per the germline V gene, CDR1 is SGHDT and CDR2 is YYEEEE.

This clone was observed a few times. The chain links TRBV28 to TRBJ2-5, with 7 bases identical to TRBD2. Germline V gene sequence: CDR1 MDHEN, CDR2 SYDVKM. This CDR3 is 13 amino acids long. Trimming removed 6 bases from V and 2 bases from J; junction bases left unmatched: 3. CDR3 nucleotide sequence: TGTGCCAGCAGCTCCGGGGGGCAAGAGACCCAGTACTTC. Translation: CASSSGGQETQYF.

This clone was counted a few times. The CDR3 spells CASSQPRDRDGYTF. As DNA, the CDR3 is TGCGCCAGCAGCCAACCCCGGGACAGGGACGGCTACACCTTC. The genes are TRBV4-1 and TRBJ1-2, with TRBD1 identical over 9 bases. This CDR3 has 14 residues. Germline CDR1 and CDR2: MGHRA and YSYEKL. V was pared by 2 bases and J by 8 bases, with 6 bases of the junction left unmatched.

The J gene is TRBJ2-7, the V gene TRBV7-2; 7 bases match TRBD2. V lost 2 bases to trimming and J lost 2 bases; unmatched junction nucleotides: 6. The CDR3 covers 15 residues. CDR1 SGHTA and CDR2 FQGNSA come from the germline V gene. CDR3 region: CASSLSGTNTYEQYF. The CDR3 nucleotides are TGTGCCAGCAGCTTATCCGGGACTAATACCTACGAGCAGTACTTC.

Notes on this clone: This CDR3 is also generated by other DNA sequences in the sample. This chain joins TRBV18 and TRBJ2-7, with 10 bases identical to TRBD2. CDR3 length equals 15 residues. Looked up from germline, CDR1 is KGHSH and CDR2 is LQKENI. J lost 0 bases, V lost 3 bases, and 2 bases had no gene match. The CDR3 DNA sequence: TGTGCCAGCTCACCTGGACTAGCGGCCTCCTACGAGCAGTACTTC. Translated, it gives CASSPGLAASYEQYF.

The gene calls are TRBV27 and TRBJ2-3, with TRBD1 matching over 10 bases. The CDR3 loop spans 15 amino acids. Unmatched junction bases numbered 1, after V lost 4 bases and J lost 0 bases. Germline loops: CDR1 MNHEY, CDR2 SMNVEV (reference sequence). The CDR3 nucleotides are TGTGCCAGCAGTTCGGGACAGGGGAGCACAGATACGCAGTATTTT. Its protein is CASSSGQGSTDTQYF.

This clone came up a few times. This rearrangement joins TRBV4-3 to TRBJ2-7; the D gene is possibly TRBD2 (5 bases). From germline, CDR1 is LGHNA and CDR2 YSLEER. V was cut by 0 bases and J by 2 bases, with 8 bases left in between. This CDR3 region has 14 residues. CDR3 loop: CASSQEVLAYEQYF. The CDR3 bases are TGCGCCAGCAGCCAAGAGGTACTAGCCTACGAGCAGTACTTC.

This clone was detected only a few times. The gene calls are TRBV19 and TRBJ2-1, with D possibly being TRBD2 (6 bases). Trimming cost V 0 bases and J 5 bases, with 17 bases left between them. Per the germline V gene, CDR1 is LNHDA and CDR2 is SQIVND (reference sequence). CDR3 size: 17 residues. This CDR3 is CASSIDRGTTGNNEQFF. The CDR3 DNA follows: TGTGCCAGTAGTATAGATCGGGGGACGACGGGTAACAATGAGCAGTTCTTC. Full variable domain (outside the CDR3, taken from reference TRBV19 and TRBJ2-1): DGGITQSPKYLFRKEGQNVTLSCEQNLNHDAMYWYRQDPGQGLRLIYYSQIVNDFQKGDIAEGYSVSREKKESFPLTVTSAQKNPTAFYLCASSIDRGTTGNNEQFFGPGTRLTVL.